One sample yielded the 6 T cell receptor beta chains listed below, sequenced in a study of cytomegalovirus exposure and HLA in healthy donors (dated by TCRdb to the late 2010s). The library was generated by the immunoSEQ multiplex PCR assay. For the multiplex PCR, a mixture combining 60 forward primers for TCR Vbeta segments and 13 reverse primers for TCR Jbeta segments was used. TCRdb holds this immuneACCESS table with in-frame rearrangements only. Some clones are missing; in checked studies, unresolved V genes explain under half, and the rest has no known cause. The sample data list 180,000 or so clones, and around 74% of these were observed just once. The ten biggest clones cover about 3.4% of the sample. Material for sequencing was PBMCs. Receptors were obtained from a female donor in good health and CMV-seronegative.

The chain recombines TRBV6-4 with TRBJ2-2, with TRBD1 as a possible D gene (5 bases). This CDR3 is built from 13 residues. Trimming cost V 8 bases and J 1 base, with 8 bases left between them. CDR1 is MRHNA, CDR2 SNTAGT, per germline. CDR3 amino acids: CASVGVNTGELFF. Here the CDR3 DNA reads TGTGCCAGCGTAGGGGTGAACACCGGGGAGCTGTTTTTT.

This clone was seen just once. The chain couples TRBV9 to TRBJ2-1, with TRBD2 identical over 7 bases. CDR1 and CDR2 (germline): SGDLS, YYNGEE. The CDR3 loop spans 15 amino acids. J was trimmed by 2 bases and V by 0 bases; bases with no gene match: 2. The CDR3 spells CASSVGLAAYNEQFF. The DNA for the CDR3 is TGTGCCAGCAGCGTAGGTCTAGCGGCCTACAATGAGCAGTTCTTC.

The chain is built from TRBV6-5 and TRBJ2-7, with D perhaps matching TRBD1 (6 bases). Looked up from germline, CDR1 is MNHEY and CDR2 is SVGAGI. V dropped 6 bases and J dropped 4 bases, with 16 bases sitting between them. The CDR3 is 14 residues long. CDR3 amino acids: CASRPGHSSYEQYF. CDR3 sequence (DNA): TGTGCCAGCAGGCCGGGACATAGTAGTTACGAGCAGTACTTC.

The V call is TRBV7-3, the J call TRBJ2-1; TRBD2 matches at 9 bases. CDR1 is SGHTA, CDR2 FQGTGA, per germline. V shed 0 bases and J 7 bases; nucleotides not matched to a gene: 4. The CDR3 is 15 amino acids. As DNA, the CDR3 is TGTGCCAGCAGCTTAACAAGCGGGAGGTTGAATGAGCAGTTCTTC. Residues: CASSLTSGRLNEQFF.

V usage is TRBV15 and J usage is TRBJ1-5, with 7 nucleotides matching TRBD1. V was pared by 0 bases and J by 9 bases, with 2 bases of the junction left unmatched. The V gene's germline CDR1 is LNHNV and CDR2 YYDKDF (reference sequence). There are 13 residues in the CDR3. CDR3 in amino acids: CATSRERQGPQHF. CDR3 DNA sequence: TGTGCCACCAGCAGAGAAAGACAGGGGCCCCAGCATTTT.

The rearrangement joins TRBV28 to TRBJ2-3, with D perhaps matching TRBD2 (6 bases). The CDR3 consists of 14 residues. The V gene's germline CDR1 is MDHEN and CDR2 SYDVKM. Between the trimmed V and J ends, which lost 4 bases and 3 bases, there was a span of 11 bases. The DNA for the CDR3 is TGTGCCAGCAGTTCCCGACTAGTTACAGATACGCAGTATTTT. Its translation: CASSSRLVTDTQYF.